The present TCR beta chain was sequenced within a study of Tregs in tolerant kidney transplant recipients. Study at large: CD4+CD25+CD127- cells came from approximately three-day belatacept mixed lymphocyte reactions, some with roughly 5-day graft donor restimulation. Study-level points and caveats: Activated donor B cell expansion appeared to reveal the most relevant donor-specific TCRbeta repertoire.

On this clone itself: Antigen specificity is unknown.

The protocol was immunoSEQ multiplex PCR, while the TCRdb copy is restricted to in-frame clones and leaves out a portion. The table has approximately 2,700 clones, around 40% seen once. The CDR3 length is 16 residues. Germline V CDR1 and CDR2: KGHSH, LQKENI. Trimming took 6 bases from V and 1 from J; bases not matched to a gene: 4. V usage is TRBV18 and J usage is TRBJ2-5; 14 bases align to TRBD2. The receptor's source is a human donor in good health. The sample comprised Tregs from blood cultured with allogeneic cells. DNA of the CDR3: TGTGCCAGCTCTCCCGGACTAGCGGGGGGCCAAGAGACCCAGTACTTC. This gives the protein CASSPGLAGGQETQYF.